The rows below give T cell receptor beta chains drawn from one sample of a study of blood T cell repertoires in COVID-19. Measured with immunoSEQ multiplex PCR; TCRdb has only the in-frame clones, and not every one. The repertoire includes roughly 220,000 clones, around 81% of them detected once, and 6% to 8% sits in the top ten. The sample consisted of peripheral blood. The receptors stem from a woman aged 80 or over with COVID-19, enrolled during active disease. CDR3s include the opening cysteine and the closing phenylalanine or tryptophan. D genes are given only for firm matches. Part of the rows lack a size; the others show once, few, many or a class for expanded clones.

TRBJ2-4 once TRBD1 TRBV19 CASSIWDSLAKNIQYF TGTGCCAGTAGTATTTGGGACAGTCTAGCCAAAAACATTCAGTACTTC
TRBJ1-1 NA TRBD1 TRBV6-1 CASSELGGGAFF TGTGCCAGCAGTGAGTTAGGAGGGGGCGCTTTCTTT
TRBJ2-5 NA TRBD2 TRBV30 CAGQGLAGGPGETQYF TGTGCCGGGCAGGGACTAGCGGGAGGGCCGGGAGAGACCCAGTACTTC
TRBJ2-1 NA TRBD2 TRBV28 CASRLSGTKRNEQFF TGTGCCAGCAGATTGTCCGGGACTAAACGCAATGAGCAGTTCTTC
TRBJ2-2 few TRBD1 TRBV7-3 CASSKQKGTGITGELFF TGTGCCAGCAGCAAACAGAAGGGGACAGGGATTACCGGGGAGCTGTTTTTT
TRBJ1-5 NA TRBD1 TRBV6-6 CASRDGQGNQPQHF TGTGCCAGCAGGGATGGACAGGGCAATCAGCCCCAGCATTTT
TRBJ1-1 NA NA TRBV4-1 CASSHPGLNRVPEAFF TGCGCCAGCAGCCATCCCGGACTCAATAGGGTCCCTGAAGCTTTCTTT
TRBJ1-1 NA NA TRBV4-1 CASSQAGYKGVEAFF TGCGCCAGCAGCCAAGCCGGGTACAAGGGGGTTGAAGCTTTCTTT
TRBJ1-5 NA TRBD1 TRBV9 CASSETGDGNQPQHF TGTGCCAGCAGCGAGACAGGGGACGGCAATCAGCCCCAGCATTTT
TRBJ1-3 once NA TRBV5-1 CASSSGVPGNTIYF TGCGCCAGCAGCTCGGGGGTCCCTGGAAACACCATATATTTT
TRBJ1-2 NA NA TRBV6-6 CASSPPGLGIYGYTF TGTGCCAGCAGTCCCCCCGGACTAGGGATCTATGGCTACACCTTC
TRBJ1-3 NA NA TRBV5-6 CASRSSSGNTIYF TGTGCCAGTCGGTCTAGCTCTGGAAACACCATATATTTT
TRBJ2-2 NA TRBD1 TRBV5-1 CASSLDRGPGELFF TGCGCCAGCAGCTTGGACAGGGGGCCCGGGGAGCTGTTTTTT
TRBJ1-5 NA NA TRBV30 CAWSKAGNQPQHF TGTGCCTGGAGTAAAGCGGGCAATCAGCCCCAGCATTTT
TRBJ1-2 NA NA TRBV7-2 CASSPAQGRSLYGYTF TGTGCCAGCAGCCCGGCCCAGGGGCGGTCCCTCTATGGCTACACCTTC
TRBJ1-1 NA NA TRBV2 CASSEGKGGSEAFF TGTGCCAGCAGTGAAGGGAAGGGAGGCTCTGAAGCTTTCTTT
TRBJ2-1 NA TRBD2 TRBV27 CASSPLGSGRANEQFF TGTGCCAGCAGTCCCCTGGGTAGCGGGAGGGCAAATGAGCAGTTCTTC
TRBJ2-5 NA TRBD1 TRBV25-1 CASSESQGGQGTQYF TGTGCCAGCAGTGAATCACAGGGGGGACAAGGGACCCAGTACTTC
TRBJ2-7 once NA TRBV5-1 CASSLRLGGGAYEQYF TGCGCCAGCAGCTTGAGGCTCGGGGGAGGTGCCTACGAGCAGTACTTC
TRBJ1-1 NA TRBD1 TRBV29-1 CSGDRVNTEAFF TGCAGCGGAGACAGGGTGAACACTGAAGCTTTCTTT
TRBJ1-2 NA NA TRBV30 CAWSVSLYGYTF TGTGCCTGGAGTGTTTCCCTCTATGGCTACACCTTC
TRBJ1-6 NA NA TRBV5-4 CASSLGQSNSPLHF TGTGCCAGCAGCTTGGGGCAGTCTAATTCACCCCTCCACTTT
TRBJ2-1 NA NA TRBV6-6 CAISGFYNEQFF TGTGCCATATCCGGGTTCTACAATGAGCAGTTCTTC
TRBJ1-1 NA NA TRBV28 CASTLLDTEAFF TGTGCCAGCACCCTCCTCGACACTGAAGCTTTCTTT
TRBJ1-1 NA NA TRBV11-2 CASSLVRGTEAFF TGTGCCAGCAGCTTAGTTAGGGGGACTGAAGCTTTCTTT
TRBJ2-2 few TRBD2 TRBV28 CASSWGGSNTGELFF TGTGCCAGCAGCTGGGGCGGGAGTAACACCGGGGAGCTGTTTTTT
TRBJ1-1 few TRBD1 TRBV9 CASSVGTGYMNTEAFF TGTGCCAGCAGCGTAGGGACAGGATACATGAACACTGAAGCTTTCTTT
TRBJ1-5 few NA TRBV3-1/TRBV3-2 CASSQGKGGFNQPQHF TGTGCCAGCAGCCAAGGGAAGGGAGGGTTCAATCAGCCCCAGCATTTT
TRBJ2-5 once NA TRBV5-6 CASSLYGAETQYF TGTGCCAGCAGCTTATATGGGGCAGAGACCCAGTACTTC
TRBJ2-7 NA TRBD1 TRBV11-3 CASSLVGQGDEQYF TGTGCCAGCAGCTTAGTCGGACAGGGGGACGAGCAGTACTTC
TRBJ1-1 NA NA TRBV9 CASSRTVEDTEAFF TGTGCCAGCAGCCGGACAGTGGAGGACACTGAAGCTTTCTTT
TRBJ2-3 few TRBD2 TRBV2 CASRAGLAQAQYF TGTGCCAGCAGGGCGGGACTAGCCCAGGCGCAGTATTTT
TRBJ2-5 NA TRBD2 TRBV3-1/TRBV3-2 CASSRRTSGRETQYF TGTGCCAGCAGCCGACGGACTAGCGGGAGGGAGACCCAGTACTTC
TRBJ1-5 NA NA TRBV5-1 CASSLEAGDQPQHF TGCGCCAGCAGCTTGGAGGCAGGGGATCAGCCCCAGCATTTT
TRBJ2-7 NA TRBD1 TRBV2 CASSRDRTYEQYF TGTGCCAGCAGTAGGGACAGGACCTACGAGCAGTACTTC
TRBJ1-2 NA NA TRBV7-2 CASSIDRGCTF TGTGCCAGCAGCATTGACCGGGGGTGCACCTTC
TRBJ1-6 few NA TRBV6-1 CASSEAVPPRANSPLHF TGTGCCAGCAGTGAAGCTGTTCCACCAAGAGCCAATTCACCCCTCCACTTT
TRBJ2-6 NA NA TRBV6-2/TRBV6-3 CASSLIHRNVLTF TGTGCCAGCAGTTTGATTCACAGAAACGTCCTGACTTTC
TRBJ2-7 many TRBD2 TRBV7-2 CASSSSSGTYEQYF TGTGCCAGCAGCTCTTCTAGCGGGACCTACGAGCAGTACTTC
TRBJ2-3 NA TRBD2 TRBV5-1 CASSLMGLAGGADTQYF TGCGCCAGCAGCTTGATGGGGCTAGCGGGGGGAGCAGATACGCAGTATTTT